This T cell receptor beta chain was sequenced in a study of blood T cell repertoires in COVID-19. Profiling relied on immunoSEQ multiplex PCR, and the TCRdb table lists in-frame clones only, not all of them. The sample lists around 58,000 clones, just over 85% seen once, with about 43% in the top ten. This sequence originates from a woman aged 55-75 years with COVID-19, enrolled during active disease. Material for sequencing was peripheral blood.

The CDR3 reads CAWMGSGSYEQYF. CDR3 DNA sequence: TGTGCCTGGATGGGGAGCGGGAGTTACGAGCAGTACTTC. V is TRBV30 and J is TRBJ2-7; 8 positions agree with TRBD2. Germline V lookup: CDR1 GTSNPN, CDR2 SVGIG (reference sequence). The CDR3 sequence is 13 residues long. After removal of 4 bases from V and 4 bases from J, the junction contained 6 bases not matched to a gene.